In its sample, the clone carrying this T cell receptor beta chain was seen a few times. Its antigen remains unknown. Samples each had at least 5.5 micrograms of total RNA extracted. This sample stems from a study of blood T cells in healthy people across ages. Across the study: For every two T cells, template switching captured about one barcoded beta molecule.

Primers used in a second PCR of roughly 6 to 11 cycles were a sample-barcoded 5' primer and a J-beta primer mix. Every cDNA molecule carried a tag from a template-switch adaptor bearing 12 random nucleotides. TCRdb independently ran MiXCR on the 5' RACE reads; one entry per CDR3 protein. The data hold 850,000 to 1,100,000 distinct CDR3 sequences, with more than 30% observed a single time. CDR1 and CDR2 (germline): SGDLS, YYNGEE. V lost 7 bases and J 2 bases, leaving 13 bases between the germline ends. The CDR3 extends over 13 amino acids. Study-level points and caveats: The study regarded diversity estimates from one million T cells as underestimates.

Sequenced material: blood. This chain uses TRBV9 with TRBJ2-7; the D gene could be TRBD1 or TRBD2 (5 bases each). The receptor was isolated from a man in his late teens or twenties in good health. CDR3 residues: CASGGPLPYEQYF. DNA of the CDR3: TGTGCCAGCGGGGGACCCCTCCCCTACGAGCAGTACTTC.